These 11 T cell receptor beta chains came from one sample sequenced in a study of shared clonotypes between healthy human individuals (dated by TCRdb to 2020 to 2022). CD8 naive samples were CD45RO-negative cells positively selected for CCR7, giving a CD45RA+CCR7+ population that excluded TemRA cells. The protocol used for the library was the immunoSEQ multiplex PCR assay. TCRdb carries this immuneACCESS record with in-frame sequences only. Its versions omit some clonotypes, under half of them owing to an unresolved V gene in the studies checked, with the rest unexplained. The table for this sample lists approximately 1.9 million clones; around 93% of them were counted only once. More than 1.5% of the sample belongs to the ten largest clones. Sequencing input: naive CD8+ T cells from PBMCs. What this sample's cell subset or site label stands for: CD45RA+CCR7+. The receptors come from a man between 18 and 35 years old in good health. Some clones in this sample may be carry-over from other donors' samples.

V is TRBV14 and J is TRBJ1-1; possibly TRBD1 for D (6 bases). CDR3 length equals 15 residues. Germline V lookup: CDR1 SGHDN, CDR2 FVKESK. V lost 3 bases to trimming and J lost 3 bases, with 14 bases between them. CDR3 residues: CASSQKQGGYTEAFF. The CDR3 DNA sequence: TGTGCCAGCAGCCAGAAACAGGGAGGCTACACTGAAGCTTTCTTT.

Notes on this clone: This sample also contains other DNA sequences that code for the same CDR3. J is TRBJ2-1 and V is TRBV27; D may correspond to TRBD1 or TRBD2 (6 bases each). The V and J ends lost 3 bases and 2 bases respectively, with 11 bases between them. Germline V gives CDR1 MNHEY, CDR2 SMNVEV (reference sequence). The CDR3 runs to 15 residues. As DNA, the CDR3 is TGTGCCAGCAGTTTGATGGGGGGCACCTACAATGAGCAGTTCTTC. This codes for CASSLMGGTYNEQFF.

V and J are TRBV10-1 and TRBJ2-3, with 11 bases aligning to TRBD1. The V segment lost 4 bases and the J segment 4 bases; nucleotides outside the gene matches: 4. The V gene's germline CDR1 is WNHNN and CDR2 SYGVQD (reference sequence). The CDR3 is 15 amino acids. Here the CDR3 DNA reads TGCGCCAGCAGTGCGGACAGGGGGCGTTCAGATACGCAGTATTTT. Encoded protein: CASSADRGRSDTQYF.

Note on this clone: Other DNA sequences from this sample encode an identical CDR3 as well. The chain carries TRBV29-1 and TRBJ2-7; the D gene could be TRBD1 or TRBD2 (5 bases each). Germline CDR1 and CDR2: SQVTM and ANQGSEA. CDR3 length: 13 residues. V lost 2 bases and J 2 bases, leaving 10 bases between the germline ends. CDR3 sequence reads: CSVELGTPYEQYF. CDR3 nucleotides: TGCAGCGTTGAATTAGGGACCCCCTACGAGCAGTACTTC.

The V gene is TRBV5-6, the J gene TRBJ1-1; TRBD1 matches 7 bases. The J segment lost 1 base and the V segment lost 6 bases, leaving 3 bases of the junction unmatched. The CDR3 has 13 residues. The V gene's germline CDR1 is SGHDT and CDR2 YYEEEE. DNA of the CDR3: TGTGCCAGCACCTGGACAGGGAACACTGAAGCTTTCTTT. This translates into CASTWTGNTEAFF.

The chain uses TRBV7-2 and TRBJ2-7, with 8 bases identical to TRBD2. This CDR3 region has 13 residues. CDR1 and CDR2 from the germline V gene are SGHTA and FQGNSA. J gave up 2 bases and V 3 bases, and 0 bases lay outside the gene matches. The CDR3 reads CASSFSGTYEQYF. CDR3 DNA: TGTGCCAGCAGCTTTAGCGGGACCTACGAGCAGTACTTC.

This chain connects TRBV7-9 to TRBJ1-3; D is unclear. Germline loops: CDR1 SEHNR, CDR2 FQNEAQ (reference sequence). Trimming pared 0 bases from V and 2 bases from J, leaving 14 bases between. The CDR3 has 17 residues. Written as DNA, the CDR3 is TGTGCCAGCAGCTTAGCCGTGAAGGGAACAACTGGAAACACCATATATTTT. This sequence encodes CASSLAVKGTTGNTIYF.

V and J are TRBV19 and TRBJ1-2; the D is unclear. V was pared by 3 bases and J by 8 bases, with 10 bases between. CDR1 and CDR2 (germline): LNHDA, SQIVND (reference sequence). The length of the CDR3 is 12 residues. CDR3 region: CASSIGYEGYTF. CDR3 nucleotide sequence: TGTGCCAGTAGTATTGGATACGAGGGCTACACCTTC.

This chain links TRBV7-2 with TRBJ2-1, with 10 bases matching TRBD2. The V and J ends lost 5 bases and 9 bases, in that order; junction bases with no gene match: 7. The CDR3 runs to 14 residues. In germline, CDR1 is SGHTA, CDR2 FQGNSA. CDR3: CASSTGTSDSEQFF. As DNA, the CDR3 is TGTGCCAGCAGCACAGGGACTAGCGATAGTGAGCAGTTCTTC.

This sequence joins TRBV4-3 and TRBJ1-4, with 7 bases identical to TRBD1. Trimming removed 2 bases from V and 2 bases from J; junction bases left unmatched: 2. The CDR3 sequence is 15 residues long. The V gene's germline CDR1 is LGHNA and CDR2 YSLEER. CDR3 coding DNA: TGCGCCAGCAGCCAAACGACAGGGACTAATGAAAAACTGTTTTTT. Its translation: CASSQTTGTNEKLFF.

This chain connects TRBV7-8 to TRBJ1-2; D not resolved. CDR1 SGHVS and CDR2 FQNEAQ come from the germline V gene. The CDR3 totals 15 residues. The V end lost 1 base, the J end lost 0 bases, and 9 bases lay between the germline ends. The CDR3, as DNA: TGTGCCAGCAGCTTAGGTCGCTCAGCTAACTATGGCTACACCTTC. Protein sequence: CASSLGRSANYGYTF.